A selection of T cell receptor beta chains follows, all from one sample in a study of blood T cell repertoires in COVID-19. Measured with immunoSEQ multiplex PCR; TCRdb has only the in-frame clones, and not every one. The profile shows about 49,000 clones, around 81% of them singletons. Sequenced material: peripheral blood. These receptors were collected from a woman aged 80 or over with COVID-19, enrolled during active disease. Each CDR3 is given with its conserved first and last residue. Each record gives: V gene, clone size, J gene, D gene, CDR3 DNA, CDR3 protein. The D gene is left open where the match is weak. Rows give clone size only sometimes, using once, few, many, or a class for an expanded clone.

>TRBV5-1|.|TRBJ2-7|TRBD1
TGCGCCAGCAGCCCCGGGACAGGGGTCTACGAGCAGTACTTC
CASSPGTGVYEQYF
>TRBV6-6|.|TRBJ1-5|TRBD1
TGTGCCAGCAGTTACTCTGGGGGACAGGGGCAGCCCCAGCATTTT
CASSYSGGQGQPQHF
>TRBV28|few|TRBJ2-1|.
TGTGCCAGCAGTTCCCTCCCGGAGGAGGACAATGAGCAGTTCTTC
CASSSLPEEDNEQFF
>TRBV12-5|.|TRBJ2-7|TRBD1
TGTGCTAGTGGTTTGGCGGGACAGATCTACGAGCAGTACTTC
CASGLAGQIYEQYF
>TRBV18|.|TRBJ1-4|TRBD1
TGTGCCAGCTCACCACCGGGGACAGGACGGGAAAAACTGTTTTTT
CASSPPGTGREKLFF
>TRBV6-1|few|TRBJ2-1|TRBD1
TGTGCCAGCAGTGAGAGGTCAGGGGGCCAGAGCTCCTACAATGAGCAGTTCTTC
CASSERSGGQSSYNEQFF
>TRBV28|.|TRBJ1-5|.
TGTGCCACACGGGTTAGCAATCAGCCCCAGCATTTT
CATRVSNQPQHF
>TRBV28|.|TRBJ1-1|TRBD1
TGTGCCAGCAGCAGGAGGCAGGGGGACACTGAAGCTTTCTTT
CASSRRQGDTEAFF
>TRBV4-1|.|TRBJ1-3|.
TGCGCCAGCAGCCAGTTAGGGGACATTTTGAACACCATATATTTT
CASSQLGDILNTIYF
>TRBV27|.|TRBJ1-5|.
TGTGCCAGCAGTTTAATGGCAGGCGTTGGCAATCAGCCCCAGCATTTT
CASSLMAGVGNQPQHF
>TRBV27|.|TRBJ1-1|.
TGTGCCAGCAGTCGGGTACAAGAATTGAACACTGAAGCTTTCTTT
CASSRVQELNTEAFF
>TRBV10-3|.|TRBJ2-2|TRBD2
TGTGCCATCAGAGAGTTAGCGGGCCACTACACCGGGGAGCTGTTTTTT
CAIRELAGHYTGELFF
>TRBV11-1|.|TRBJ2-1|.
TGTGCCAGCAGCTTGTCTAGCTCAAATGAGCAGTTCTTC
CASSLSSSNEQFF
>TRBV6-5|.|TRBJ1-5|.
TGTGCCAGCAGTTACGCAGGGGCCAGCAATCAGCCCCAGCATTTT
CASSYAGASNQPQHF
>TRBV24-1|few|TRBJ1-1|.
TGTGCCACCAGTGATCTACTAGGAACTGAAGCTTTCTTT
CATSDLLGTEAFF
>TRBV5-3|.|TRBJ2-2|.
TGTGCCAGAAGCTTGGGCGGGCTCGTAACCGGGGAGCTGTTTTTT
CARSLGGLVTGELFF
>TRBV5-8|.|TRBJ1-2|.
TGTGCCAGCAGCTTGTTGCAGGGGATCTATGGCTACACCTTC
CASSLLQGIYGYTF
>TRBV7-9|.|TRBJ1-1|TRBD1
TGTGCCAGCACCCACGGGACAGTGAACACTGAAGCTTTCTTT
CASTHGTVNTEAFF
>TRBV9|once|TRBJ1-2|.
TGTGCCAGCAGCGTATCTGGTCCGGACAGACCTAACTATGGCTACACCTTC
CASSVSGPDRPNYGYTF
>TRBV19|.|TRBJ2-7|TRBD1
TGTGCCAGTAGTCTTGCGACCTCCGGGACAGGGTTTTACGAGCAGTACTTC
CASSLATSGTGFYEQYF
>TRBV7-9|.|TRBJ2-3|TRBD2
TGTGCCAGCAGCTTTGGGGGACTAGCGGGACCAGATACGCAGTATTTT
CASSFGGLAGPDTQYF
>TRBV7-8|.|TRBJ2-3|.
TGTGCCAGCAGCTTAGGCGGGATCAGCACAGATACGCAGTATTTT
CASSLGGISTDTQYF
>TRBV6-5|.|TRBJ2-6|.
TGTGCCAGCAGGAGACAGTCTGGGGCCAACGTCCTGACTTTC
CASRRQSGANVLTF
>TRBV6-5|.|TRBJ2-5|.
TGTGCCAGCCACTTAGGGGCCGGGGAGACCCAGTACTTC
CASHLGAGETQYF